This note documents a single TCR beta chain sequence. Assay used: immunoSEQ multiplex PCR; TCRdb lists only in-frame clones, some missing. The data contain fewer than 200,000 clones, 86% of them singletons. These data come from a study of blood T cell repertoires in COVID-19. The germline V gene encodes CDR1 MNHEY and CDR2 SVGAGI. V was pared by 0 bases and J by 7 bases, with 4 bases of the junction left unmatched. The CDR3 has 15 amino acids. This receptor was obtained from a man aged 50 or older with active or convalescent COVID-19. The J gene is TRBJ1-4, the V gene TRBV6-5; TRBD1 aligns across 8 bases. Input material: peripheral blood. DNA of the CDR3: TGTGCCAGCAGTTACTCGACAGGGGCTGGTGAAAAACTGTTTTTT. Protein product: CASSYSTGAGEKLFF.